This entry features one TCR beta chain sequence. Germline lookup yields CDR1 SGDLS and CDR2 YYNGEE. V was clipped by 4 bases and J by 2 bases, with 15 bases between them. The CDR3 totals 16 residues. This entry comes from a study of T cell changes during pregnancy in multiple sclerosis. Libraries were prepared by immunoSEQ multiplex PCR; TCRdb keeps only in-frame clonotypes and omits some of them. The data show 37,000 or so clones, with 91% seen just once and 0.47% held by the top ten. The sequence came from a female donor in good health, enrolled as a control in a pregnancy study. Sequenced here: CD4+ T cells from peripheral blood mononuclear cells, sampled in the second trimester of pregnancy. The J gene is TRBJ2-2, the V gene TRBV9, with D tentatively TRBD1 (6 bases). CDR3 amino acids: CASSSQGQPNTGELFF. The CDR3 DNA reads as TGTGCCAGCAGCTCCCAGGGACAACCAAACACCGGGGAGCTGTTTTTT.